One and the same sample provided the 8 T cell receptor beta chains below, sequenced in a study of stem cell transplantation in POMP-related autoinflammatory disease. Generated by immunoSEQ multiplex PCR, the TCRdb table keeps only in-frame clones and is missing some. This table holds roughly 68,000 clones, roughly 93% found once. Sequenced material: CD4+ T cells from PBMCs, taken after stem cell transplantation. Every receptor here comes from a human patient with POMP-related autoinflammation and immune dysregulation (PRAID). Some T cells may trace back to the graft donor.

The count of this clone is one. The chain recombines TRBV15 with TRBJ1-2; no definite D call. Germline V CDR1 and CDR2: LNHNV, YYDKDF (reference sequence). The V gene lost 0 bases and the J gene lost 5 bases, with 7 bases spanning the gap. The CDR3 spans 13 residues. CDR3 region: CATSRDMRYGYTF. The CDR3 DNA is TGTGCCACCAGCAGAGATATGAGGTATGGCTACACCTTC. Complete variable domain (other parts from reference TRBV15 and TRBJ1-2): DAMVIQNPRYQVTQFGKPVTLSCSQTLNHNVMYWYQQKSSQAPKLLFHYYDKDFNNEADTPDNFQSRRPNTSFCFLDIRSPGLGDTAMYLCATSRDMRYGYTFGSGTRLTVV.

J is TRBJ2-5 and V is TRBV5-1; D is undetermined. Trimming shortened V by 1 base and J by 4 bases, and 5 bases separated the two germline ends. The CDR3 has 12 amino acids. Germline V gene lookup returns CDR1 SGHRS and CDR2 YFSETQ. CDR3 DNA: TGCGCCAGCAGCTTGTTTACAGAGACCCAGTACTTC. Translating it yields CASSLFTETQYF.

V gene TRBV28 combines with J gene TRBJ1-4; possibly TRBD1 for D (5 bases). The CDR3 covers 14 residues. Per the germline V gene, CDR1 is MDHEN and CDR2 is SYDVKM. Trimming took off 3 bases at V and 7 bases at J, with 12 bases between the two ends. The DNA for the CDR3 is TGTGCCAGCAGTTTTCCAGGGTCGGGTGAAAAACTGTTTTTT. It is translated as CASSFPGSGEKLFF.

This chain uses TRBV28 with TRBJ2-2, with D perhaps matching TRBD1 or TRBD2 (6 bases each). Trimming pared 1 base from V and 8 bases from J, leaving 20 bases between. Germline V CDR1 and CDR2: MDHEN, SYDVKM. The CDR3 totals 17 residues. CDR3 nucleotides: TGTGCCAGCAGTTTATACCCCGGTAGGGGGGTATCGGGGGAGCTGTTTTTT. The encoded protein is CASSLYPGRGVSGELFF.

This chain connects TRBV18 to TRBJ2-3, with 14 positions matching TRBD2. With V trimmed by 5 bases and J by 0 bases, 1 base remained unmatched. This CDR3 spans 16 amino acids. The germline V gene has CDR1 KGHSH and CDR2 LQKENI. The CDR3 region is CASSWTSGGSTDTQYF. The CDR3 region has the DNA TGTGCCAGCTCATGGACTAGCGGGGGGAGCACAGATACGCAGTATTTT.

The J gene is TRBJ2-3, the V gene TRBV6-2 or TRBV6-3; D call uncertain. Between the trimmed V and J ends, which lost 5 bases and 0 bases, there was a span of 3 bases. Germline CDR1 is MNHEY and CDR2 is SVGEGT. The CDR3 is made up of 12 amino acids. The DNA of the CDR3 is TGTGCCAGCAGTGGGAGCACAGATACGCAGTATTTT. It yields the protein CASSGSTDTQYF.

V is TRBV5-1 and J is TRBJ2-1; 8 bases are a match to TRBD1. Germline V gene lookup returns CDR1 SGHRS and CDR2 YFSETQ. The CDR3 has 13 residues. The V gene end was trimmed by 4 bases and the J gene end by 6 bases; junction bases not matched to a gene: 3. The CDR3 is CASSQGQVNEQFF. DNA of the CDR3: TGCGCCAGCAGCCAGGGACAGGTCAATGAGCAGTTCTTC. The complete variable domain, with remaining parts taken from reference TRBV5-1 and TRBJ2-1, reads KAGVTQTPRYLIKTRGQQVTLSCSPISGHRSVSWYQQTPGQGLQFLFEYFSETQRNKGNFPGRFSGRQFSNSRSEMNVSTLELGDSALYLCASSQGQVNEQFFGPGTRLTVL.

The chain couples TRBV2 to TRBJ2-3, with 7 positions matching TRBD2. Germline lookup yields CDR1 SNHLY and CDR2 FYNNEI. V gave up 4 bases and J gave up 2 bases; unmatched junction bases: 3. This CDR3 has 14 residues. The CDR3 spells CASSATSDTDTQYF. CDR3 DNA: TGTGCCAGCAGTGCAACTAGCGACACAGATACGCAGTATTTT. The entire variable domain, with the rest obtained from reference TRBV2 and TRBJ2-3, is as follows: EPEVTQTPSHQVTQMGQEVILRCVPISNHLYFYWYRQILGQKVEFLVSFYNNEISEKSEIFDDQFSVERPDGSNFTLKIRSTKLEDSAMYFCASSATSDTDTQYFGPGTRLTVL.